Listed here are 11 T cell receptor beta chains from one sample, sequenced in a study of CD8+ T cells in alopecia areata. Isolated RNA was reverse transcribed into cDNA used as the sequencing template. Assay used: immunoSEQ multiplex PCR; TCRdb lists only in-frame clones, some missing. The sample consists of 170,000 or so clones, about 60% of them appearing once. Treatment specified: oral pan-JAK inhibitor, 5-10 mg twice daily. The source was CD8+ T cells sorted from blood, collected at week 24, from a patient treated with tofacitinib. These receptors were collected from a human donor with alopecia areata.

The rearrangement uses TRBV30 and TRBJ1-6; D is undetermined. The CDR3 is 14 residues long. V shed 3 bases and J shed 7 bases, with 13 bases lying between them. Germline CDR1 and CDR2: GTSNPN and SVGIG (reference sequence). In DNA form, the CDR3 reads TGTGCCTGGAGGGACGACCGGCCCAATTCACCCCTCCACTTT. Its translation: CAWRDDRPNSPLHF.

To note about this clone: This CDR3 is also generated by other DNA sequences in the sample. The chain employs TRBV2 and TRBJ2-3, with 9 bases matching TRBD1. The CDR3 loop spans 13 amino acids. V was clipped by 6 bases and J by 3 bases; unmatched bases: 1. Germline V gene lookup returns CDR1 SNHLY and CDR2 FYNNEI. CDR3 sequence (DNA): TGTGCCAGCAGCGGGACAGGGACAGATACGCAGTATTTT. Translation: CASSGTGTDTQYF.

Here the CDR3 DNA reads TGTGCCAGCGGAACGGCTGAAAAACTGTTTTTT. Protein sequence: CASGTAEKLFF. The chain recombines TRBV6-5 with TRBJ1-4; D uncertain. This CDR3 comprises 11 residues. The germline V gene encodes CDR1 MNHEY and CDR2 SVGAGI. Trimming took off 8 bases at V and 7 bases at J, with 8 bases between the two ends.

The chain couples TRBV20-1 to TRBJ2-7; no clear D. This CDR3 has 11 amino acids. Trimming took off 5 bases at V and 3 bases at J, with 8 bases between the two ends. CDR1 and CDR2 (germline): DFQATT, SNEGSKA (reference sequence). The DNA of the CDR3 is TGCAGTGCTCGATCGGTCTACGAGCAGTACTTC. Translated, it gives CSARSVYEQYF.

This clone was seen only once. This sequence joins TRBV7-6 and TRBJ1-1, with a possible D match to TRBD1 (6 bases). Trimming left V 1 base short and J 0 bases short, with 12 bases between. Germline CDR1 reads SGHVS; CDR2 reads FNYEAQ. The CDR3 runs to 16 residues. The DNA of the CDR3 is TGTGCCAGCAGCTTAGGGCCGGGACATATGAACACTGAAGCTTTCTTT. Translated, it gives CASSLGPGHMNTEAFF.

V and J are TRBV2 and TRBJ1-2, with D possibly matching TRBD1 (6 bases). Per germline, CDR1 SNHLY and CDR2 FYNNEI. The ends were cut back, 7 bases at V and 8 bases at J, with 20 bases in the middle. The CDR3 covers 14 residues. The CDR3 loop reads CASKDSGFLKGYTF. In DNA form, the CDR3 reads TGTGCCAGCAAGGACAGCGGATTCTTAAAAGGCTACACCTTC.

This chain links TRBV5-8 with TRBJ1-5; D possibly corresponds to TRBD1 (6 bases). V lost 5 bases and J 7 bases, leaving 19 bases between the germline ends. CDR1 is SGHTS, CDR2 YDEGEE, per germline. The CDR3 loop spans 15 amino acids. CDR3 protein: CASSDPHRARQPQHF. The CDR3 DNA reads TGTGCCAGCAGTGACCCACACAGGGCGAGACAGCCCCAGCATTTT.

V usage is TRBV13 and J usage is TRBJ2-3, with D maybe TRBD1 (5 bases). Germline CDR1 and CDR2: PRHDT and FYEKMQ (reference sequence). CDR3 length equals 15 residues. V was shortened by 5 bases and J by 2 bases, with 14 bases between the two germline ends. The CDR3 DNA reads TGTGCCAGCAGCACCGAAGGGGCCGTCACAGATACGCAGTATTTT. Translated, it gives CASSTEGAVTDTQYF.

The chain combines TRBV10-3 with TRBJ1-1; D call uncertain. The CDR3 runs to 16 residues. V dropped 2 bases and J dropped 3 bases, with 16 bases sitting between them. Germline V gene lookup returns CDR1 ENHRY and CDR2 SYGVKD. Here the CDR3 DNA reads TGTGCCATCAGTGAGGCGGTTGTTTGGACGGACACTGAAGCTTTCTTT. This encodes CAISEAVVWTDTEAFF.

The genes are TRBV4-1 and TRBJ2-7; D gene uncertain. V was shortened by 4 bases and J by 0 bases, with 10 bases between the two germline ends. Germline lookup yields CDR1 MGHRA and CDR2 YSYEKL. CDR3 length equals 14 residues. The chain's CDR3 is CASSRAGSSYEQYF. CDR3 DNA: TGCGCCAGCAGCCGAGCAGGTAGCTCCTACGAGCAGTACTTC.

This sequence joins TRBV29-1 and TRBJ2-2; TRBD2 agrees at 10 bases. The V segment lost 6 bases and the J segment 0 bases; nucleotides outside the gene matches: 7. Germline assignment: CDR1 SQVTM and CDR2 ANQGSEA. The CDR3 length is 16 residues. The CDR3 bases are TGCAGCGTAAGGCTAGCGGGGGTAGCGAACACCGGGGAGCTGTTTTTT. The encoded protein is CSVRLAGVANTGELFF.